The next 13 T cell receptor beta chains were all read from a single sample in a study of blood T cell repertoires in COVID-19. Measured with immunoSEQ multiplex PCR; TCRdb has only the in-frame clones, and not every one. Altogether some 250,000 clones are present, about 86% being singletons, with the ten largest covering approximately 3.5%. What was sequenced was PBMCs or T cells enriched from blood (not recorded which). All receptors come from a woman aged 40 to 49 with acute COVID-19.

This rearrangement joins TRBV11-3 to TRBJ2-5, with 7 bases that match TRBD1. The CDR3 has 15 amino acids. CDR1 is SGHNT and CDR2 is YENEEA in the germline V gene. V shed 6 bases, J shed 1 base, and the junction held 8 bases outside the gene matches. For the CDR3, the DNA is TGTGCCAGCAGTCGAAGGACAGGCCCCCAAGAGACCCAGTACTTC. This codes for CASSRRTGPQETQYF.

The chain combines TRBV5-1 with TRBJ1-1; TRBD1 matches at 7 bases. CDR1 and CDR2 (germline): SGHRS, YFSETQ. J was trimmed by 1 base and V by 4 bases; bases with no gene match: 4. CDR3 length: 14 amino acids. The DNA of the CDR3 is TGCGCCAGCAGCATTACAGGGGCGAACACTGAAGCTTTCTTT. This gives the protein CASSITGANTEAFF.

The V and J genes are TRBV18 and TRBJ2-1; possibly TRBD1 for D (6 bases). V was clipped by 1 base and J by 10 bases, with 11 bases between them. The CDR3 has 13 amino acids. Germline loops: CDR1 KGHSH, CDR2 LQKENI. The CDR3 sequence: CASSPQGVSEQFF. CDR3 coding DNA: TGTGCCAGCTCACCACAGGGGGTTAGCGAGCAGTTCTTC.

The rearrangement joins TRBV19 to TRBJ1-5; D possibly corresponds to TRBD1 (5 bases). V lost 2 bases to trimming and J lost 6 bases, with 11 bases between them. The CDR3 is made up of 14 amino acids. Germline assignment: CDR1 LNHDA and CDR2 SQIVND (reference sequence). CDR3 protein: CASSIRRGGQPQHF. CDR3 in DNA: TGTGCCAGTAGTATACGGCGGGGGGGTCAGCCCCAGCATTTT.

The CDR3 DNA reads TGTGCCAGTAGTACGTACCCAGGACTAGCGGGAGGGGACAATGAGCAGTTCTTC. Its protein is CASSTYPGLAGGDNEQFF. The chain employs TRBV19 and TRBJ2-1; 15 nucleotides align to TRBD2. Germline CDR1 and CDR2: LNHDA and SQIVND (reference sequence). The trim removed 4 bases at V and 5 bases at J, leaving 9 bases unmatched. The CDR3 runs to 18 residues.

V and J are TRBV5-5 and TRBJ1-2; D may be TRBD1 (6 bases). Germline V gives CDR1 SGHKS, CDR2 YYEKEE (reference sequence). The V gene lost 4 bases and the J gene lost 2 bases, with 12 bases spanning the gap. This CDR3 region has 14 residues. The DNA for the CDR3 is TGTGCCAGCAGCACGGACAGCCAAAACTATGGCTACACCTTC. This encodes CASSTDSQNYGYTF.

This clone is a singleton in its sample. The chain recombines TRBV5-4 with TRBJ2-7; 8 nucleotides line up with TRBD2. The V gene end was trimmed by 1 base and the J gene end by 3 bases; junction bases not matched to a gene: 3. This CDR3 comprises 14 residues. Germline V lookup: CDR1 SGHNT, CDR2 YYREEE (reference sequence). CDR3 protein: CASSLSAGGYEQYF. In nucleotides, the CDR3 is TGTGCCAGCAGCTTGTCCGCGGGAGGCTACGAGCAGTACTTC.

The chain is built from TRBV6-1 and TRBJ1-2; D is undetermined. Trimming stripped 0 bases from V and 3 bases from J, with 8 bases between. CDR3 length: 14 amino acids. CDR1 MNHNS and CDR2 SASEGT come from the germline V gene. CDR3 region: CASSEALADYGYTF. In DNA, the CDR3 is TGTGCCAGCAGTGAAGCGCTGGCGGACTATGGCTACACCTTC.

The sample holds many counts of this clone. CDR3 bases: TGTGCCAGTAGTATCTTACAGGGGAATGGCTACACCTTC. It encodes CASSILQGNGYTF. The V and J genes are TRBV19 and TRBJ1-2, with 7 nucleotides matching TRBD1. The CDR3 length is 13 residues. Germline CDR1 LNHDA, CDR2 SQIVND (reference sequence). Germline trimming cut 3 bases from V and 6 bases from J; bases unmatched to any gene: 4.

The chain combines TRBV4-2 with TRBJ2-2; D is possibly TRBD1 (5 bases). Trimming pared 4 bases from V and 4 bases from J, leaving 19 bases between. CDR1 and CDR2 from the germline V gene are LGHNA and YNFKEQ. The CDR3 runs 17 residues. The DNA of the CDR3 is TGTGCCAGCAGCCGAACAACCGGAAGGGGCTCCACCGGGGAGCTGTTTTTT. Its translation is CASSRTTGRGSTGELFF.

The V gene is TRBV10-1, the J gene TRBJ2-1, with TRBD2 matching over 12 bases. The V and J ends lost 1 base and 5 bases, in that order; junction bases with no gene match: 3. The V gene's germline CDR1 is WNHNN and CDR2 SYGVQD (reference sequence). The CDR3 covers 16 residues. The CDR3: CASSEWTSGVHNEQFF. In DNA, the CDR3 is TGCGCCAGCAGTGAGTGGACTAGCGGGGTGCACAATGAGCAGTTCTTC.

The rearrangement uses TRBV7-6 and TRBJ2-1, with 9 bases lining up with TRBD2. The CDR3 runs to 16 residues. The V gene end was trimmed by 2 bases and the J gene end by 0 bases; junction bases not matched to a gene: 2. The germline CDR1 and CDR2 sequences are SGHVS and FNYEAQ. The CDR3 DNA reads as TGTGCCAGCAGCTTACTAGCGGGGAGCTCCTACAATGAGCAGTTCTTC. The encoded protein is CASSLLAGSSYNEQFF.

This chain uses TRBV2 with TRBJ2-1; D is ambiguous. Trimming stripped 1 base from V and 5 bases from J, with 6 bases between. CDR1 and CDR2 (germline): SNHLY, FYNNEI. There are 13 residues in the CDR3. The CDR3 bases are TGTGCCAGCAGTGAAGACAGAGACAATGAGCAGTTCTTC. It specifies CASSEDRDNEQFF.